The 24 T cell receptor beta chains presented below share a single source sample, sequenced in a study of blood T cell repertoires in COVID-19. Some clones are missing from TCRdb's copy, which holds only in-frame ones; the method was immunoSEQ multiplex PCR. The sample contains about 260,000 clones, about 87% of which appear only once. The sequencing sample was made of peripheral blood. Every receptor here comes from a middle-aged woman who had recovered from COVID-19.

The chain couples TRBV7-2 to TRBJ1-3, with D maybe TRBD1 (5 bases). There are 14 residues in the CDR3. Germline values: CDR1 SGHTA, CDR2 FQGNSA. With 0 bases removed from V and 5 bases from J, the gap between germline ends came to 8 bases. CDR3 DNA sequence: TGTGCCAGCAGCTTAGCCCCAGGGAGAAACACCATATATTTT. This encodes CASSLAPGRNTIYF.

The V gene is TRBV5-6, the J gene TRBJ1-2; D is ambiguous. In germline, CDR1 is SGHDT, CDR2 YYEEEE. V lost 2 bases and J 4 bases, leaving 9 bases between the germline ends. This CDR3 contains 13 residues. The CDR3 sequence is CASSFTRFYGYTF. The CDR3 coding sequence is TGTGCCAGCAGCTTTACCAGGTTCTATGGCTACACCTTC.

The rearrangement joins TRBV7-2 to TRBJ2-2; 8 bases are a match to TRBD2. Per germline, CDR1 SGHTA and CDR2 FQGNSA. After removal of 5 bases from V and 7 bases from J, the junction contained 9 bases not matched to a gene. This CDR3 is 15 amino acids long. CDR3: CASSPPGGRGGELFF. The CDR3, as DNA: TGTGCCAGCAGCCCTCCGGGGGGGCGCGGCGGGGAGCTGTTTTTT. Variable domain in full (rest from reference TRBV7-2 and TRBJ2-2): GAGVSQSPSNKVTEKGKDVELRCDPISGHTALYWYRQSLGQGLEFLIYFQGNSAPDKSGLPSDRFSAERTGGSVSTLTIQRTQQEDSAVYLCASSPPGGRGGELFFGEGSRLTVL.

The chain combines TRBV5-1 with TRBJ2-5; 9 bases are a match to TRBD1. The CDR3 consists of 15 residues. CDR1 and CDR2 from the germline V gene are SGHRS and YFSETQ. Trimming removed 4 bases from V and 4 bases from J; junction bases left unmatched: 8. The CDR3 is CASSQSGTGPETQYF. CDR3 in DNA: TGCGCCAGCAGCCAGTCCGGGACAGGGCCAGAGACCCAGTACTTC.

CDR3 region: CASSSLIGGGQSNTEAFF. DNA for the CDR3: TGTGCCAGCAGCTCCCTCATCGGGGGGGGACAATCGAACACTGAAGCTTTCTTT. The chain links TRBV7-6 to TRBJ1-1, with D possibly TRBD1 on 6 matching bases. The germline V and J ends were trimmed by 4 bases and 1 base, with 22 bases remaining between them. This CDR3 is 18 amino acids long. Germline CDR1 is SGHVS and CDR2 is FNYEAQ.

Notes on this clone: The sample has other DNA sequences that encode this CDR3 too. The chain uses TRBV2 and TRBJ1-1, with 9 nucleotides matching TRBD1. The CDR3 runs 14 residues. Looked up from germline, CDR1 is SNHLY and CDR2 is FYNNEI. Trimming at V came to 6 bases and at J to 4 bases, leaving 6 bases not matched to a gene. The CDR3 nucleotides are TGTGCCAGCAGGGGACAGGGCCGTGGCACTGAAGCTTTCTTT. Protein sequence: CASRGQGRGTEAFF.

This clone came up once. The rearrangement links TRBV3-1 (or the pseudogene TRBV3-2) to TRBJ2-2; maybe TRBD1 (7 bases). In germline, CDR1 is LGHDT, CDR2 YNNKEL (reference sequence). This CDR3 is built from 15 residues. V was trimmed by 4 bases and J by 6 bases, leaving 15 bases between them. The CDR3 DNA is TGTGCCAGCAGCCCCCGACAGGGCGGGGCCGGGGAGCTGTTTTTT. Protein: CASSPRQGGAGELFF.

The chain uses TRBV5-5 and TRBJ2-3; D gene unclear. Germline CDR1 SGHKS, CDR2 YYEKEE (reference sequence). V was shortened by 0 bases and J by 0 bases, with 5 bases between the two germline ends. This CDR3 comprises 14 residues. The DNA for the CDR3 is TGTGCCAGCAGCTTGGACAAGAGCACAGATACGCAGTATTTT. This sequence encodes CASSLDKSTDTQYF.

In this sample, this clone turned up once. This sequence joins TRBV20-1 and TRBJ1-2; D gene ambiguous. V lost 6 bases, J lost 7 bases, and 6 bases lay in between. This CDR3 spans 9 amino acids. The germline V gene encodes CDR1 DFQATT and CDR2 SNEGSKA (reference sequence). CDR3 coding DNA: TGCAGTGCCCCGGGTGGCTACACCTTC. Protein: CSAPGGYTF.

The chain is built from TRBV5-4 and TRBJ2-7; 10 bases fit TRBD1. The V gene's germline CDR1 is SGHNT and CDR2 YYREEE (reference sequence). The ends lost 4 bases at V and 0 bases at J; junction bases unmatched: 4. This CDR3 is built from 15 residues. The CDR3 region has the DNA TGTGCCAGCAGCCTCAGGACAGGGGGCTCCTACGAGCAGTACTTC. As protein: CASSLRTGGSYEQYF.

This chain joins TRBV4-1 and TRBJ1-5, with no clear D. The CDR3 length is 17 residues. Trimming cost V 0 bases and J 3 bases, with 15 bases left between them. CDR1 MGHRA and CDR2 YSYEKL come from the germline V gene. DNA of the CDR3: TGCGCCAGCAGCCAAGAGGAGTTAAGAATTTACAATCAGCCCCAGCATTTT. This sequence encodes CASSQEELRIYNQPQHF.

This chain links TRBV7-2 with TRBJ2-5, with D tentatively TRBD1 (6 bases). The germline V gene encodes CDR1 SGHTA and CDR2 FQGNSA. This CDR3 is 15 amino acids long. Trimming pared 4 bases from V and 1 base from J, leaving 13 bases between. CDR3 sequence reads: CASSSSWDTQETQYF. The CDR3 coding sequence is TGTGCCAGCAGCTCCTCCTGGGACACCCAAGAGACCCAGTACTTC.

The CDR3 region is CASSFSGGFEKLFF. The CDR3 DNA is TGTGCCAGCAGTTTTTCGGGGGGCTTTGAAAAACTGTTTTTT. The rearrangement joins TRBV27 to TRBJ1-4; TRBD1 is a possible D gene (6 bases). Trimming removed 3 bases at V and 7 bases at J, with 12 bases between. The germline gives CDR1 MNHEY, CDR2 SMNVEV (reference sequence). This CDR3 has 14 residues.

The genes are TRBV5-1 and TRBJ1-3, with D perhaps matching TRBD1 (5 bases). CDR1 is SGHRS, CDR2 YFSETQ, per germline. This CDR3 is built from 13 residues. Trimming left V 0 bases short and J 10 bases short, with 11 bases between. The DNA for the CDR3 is TGCGCCAGCAGCTTGGAAGGGGTTCAGACCATATATTTT. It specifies CASSLEGVQTIYF. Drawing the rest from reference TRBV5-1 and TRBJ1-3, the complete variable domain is KAGVTQTPRYLIKTRGQQVTLSCSPISGHRSVSWYQQTPGQGLQFLFEYFSETQRNKGNFPGRFSGRQFSNSRSEMNVSTLELGDSALYLCASSLEGVQTIYFGEGSWLTVV.

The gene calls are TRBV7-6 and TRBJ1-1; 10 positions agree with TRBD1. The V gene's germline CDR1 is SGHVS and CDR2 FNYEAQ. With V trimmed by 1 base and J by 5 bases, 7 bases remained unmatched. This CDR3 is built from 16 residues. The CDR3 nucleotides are TGTGCCAGCAGCTTAGGGACAGGGGGGGGAAAGACTGAAGCTTTCTTT. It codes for CASSLGTGGGKTEAFF.

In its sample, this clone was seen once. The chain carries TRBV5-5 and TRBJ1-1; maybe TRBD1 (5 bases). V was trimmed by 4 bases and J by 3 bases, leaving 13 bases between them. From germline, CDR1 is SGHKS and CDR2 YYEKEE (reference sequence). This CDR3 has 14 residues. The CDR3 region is CASSLTGVDTEAFF. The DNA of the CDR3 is TGTGCCAGCAGCCTTACGGGGGTTGACACTGAAGCTTTCTTT.

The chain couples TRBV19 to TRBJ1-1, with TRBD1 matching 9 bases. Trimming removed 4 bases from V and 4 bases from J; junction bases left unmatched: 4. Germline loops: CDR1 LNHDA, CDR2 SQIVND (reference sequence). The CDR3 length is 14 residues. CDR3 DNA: TGTGCCAGTAGTAGGACAGGGGTCGGCACTGAAGCTTTCTTT. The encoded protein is CASSRTGVGTEAFF.

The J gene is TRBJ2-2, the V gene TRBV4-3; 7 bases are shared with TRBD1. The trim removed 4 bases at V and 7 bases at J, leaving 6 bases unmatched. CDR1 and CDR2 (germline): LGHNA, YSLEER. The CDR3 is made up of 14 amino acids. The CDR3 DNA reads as TGCGCCAGCAGCCGTTCCCAGGGGGTCGGGGAGCTGTTTTTT. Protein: CASSRSQGVGELFF.

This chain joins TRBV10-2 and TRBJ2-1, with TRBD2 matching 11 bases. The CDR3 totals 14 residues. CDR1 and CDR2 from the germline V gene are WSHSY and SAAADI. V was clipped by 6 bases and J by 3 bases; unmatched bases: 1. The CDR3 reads CASSTSGGYNEQFF. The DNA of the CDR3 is TGCGCCAGCAGCACTAGCGGGGGCTACAATGAGCAGTTCTTC.

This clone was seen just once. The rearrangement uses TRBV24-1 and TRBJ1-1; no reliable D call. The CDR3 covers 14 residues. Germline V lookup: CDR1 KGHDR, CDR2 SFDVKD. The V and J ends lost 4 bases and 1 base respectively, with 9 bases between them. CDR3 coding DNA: TGTGCCACCAGTGACGGGAGAGCGAACACTGAAGCTTTCTTT. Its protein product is CATSDGRANTEAFF.

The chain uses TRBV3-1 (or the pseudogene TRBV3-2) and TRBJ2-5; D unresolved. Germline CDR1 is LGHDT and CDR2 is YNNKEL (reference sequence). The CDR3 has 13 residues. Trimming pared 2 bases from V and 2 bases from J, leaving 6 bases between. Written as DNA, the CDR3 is TGTGCCAGCAGCCAACTGGAGCAAGAGACCCAGTACTTC. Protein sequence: CASSQLEQETQYF.

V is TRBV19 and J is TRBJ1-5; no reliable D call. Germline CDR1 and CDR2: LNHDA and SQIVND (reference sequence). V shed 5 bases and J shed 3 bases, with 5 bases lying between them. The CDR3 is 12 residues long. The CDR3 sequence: CASSPFNQPQHF. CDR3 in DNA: TGTGCCAGTAGTCCCTTCAATCAGCCCCAGCATTTT.

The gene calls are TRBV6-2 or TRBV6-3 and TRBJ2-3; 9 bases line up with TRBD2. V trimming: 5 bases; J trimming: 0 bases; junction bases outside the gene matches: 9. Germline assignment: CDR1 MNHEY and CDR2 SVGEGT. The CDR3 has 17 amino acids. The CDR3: CASSDRWSGGSTDTQYF. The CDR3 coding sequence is TGTGCCAGCAGTGACCGGTGGAGCGGGGGGAGCACAGATACGCAGTATTTT.

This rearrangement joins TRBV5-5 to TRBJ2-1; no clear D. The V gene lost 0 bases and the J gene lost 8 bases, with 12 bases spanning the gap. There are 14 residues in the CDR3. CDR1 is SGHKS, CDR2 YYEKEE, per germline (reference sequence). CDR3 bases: TGTGCCAGCAGCTTGGTTGGTCTAGTATATGAGCAGTTCTTC. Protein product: CASSLVGLVYEQFF.